This T cell receptor beta chain was captured in a study of CD8+ T cells in alopecia areata (dated 2018 in TCRdb). Study-wide context: Treated patients were enrolled in an open-label pilot trial of oral tofacitinib, 5 to 10 mg twice daily, for moderate-to-severe alopecia areata. RNA was extracted with the PAXgene miRNA kit for fixed scalp, the miRNeasy kit for PBMCs, and the RNeasy kit for mouse skin. Amplification of TCRbeta CDR3 regions was done by immunoSEQ multiplex PCR using 35 Vbeta forward primers and 13 Jbeta reverse primers. Patients received tofacitinib for 6 to 18 months and were then followed off drug for 6 months to check for delayed response and recurrence. Scalp tissue and sorted CD4+ and CD8+ peripheral blood T cells from patchy and totalis/universalis alopecia areata patients and from healthy controls were covered by human TCRbeta sequencing. In treated patients, disease severity was measured using the SALT score, which gives the percentage of scalp surface area affected. Biopsies were taken from tofacitinib-treated patients at baseline and again at 4 and 24 weeks into treatment, and several of those patients also had a later scalp biopsy. The study used high-throughput TCRbeta sequencing to examine T cell clonal expansion in alopecia areata, in both the C3H/HeJ mouse model and human patients. Scalp clonality was compared across normal scalp (n=4), patchy alopecia areata scalp (n=8), and alopecia totalis/universalis scalp (n=8).

In light of the paper, this sample's treatment or condition label describes: oral pan-JAK inhibitor, 5-10 mg twice daily. Peripheral blood and lesional scalp punch biopsies were obtained from patients with alopecia areata. After PBMCs were isolated by density centrifugation and stained for CD3, CD4 and CD8, a FACSAria was used to sort CD4+ and CD8+ T cells. Broader findings and caveats from the paper: Tofacitinib significantly decreased scalp clonality and the number of expanded CD8+ clones among the top 100 scalp clones. During tofacitinib treatment, many expanded lesional clones stuck around in both scalp and blood, and this persistence may partly explain why relapse happens after treatment is stopped. Lesional scalp, especially in alopecia totalis/universalis, showed higher clonality and more expanded CD8+ clones than normal scalp, suggesting antigenic drive. Unlike mouse skin, where gammadelta T cells dominate, normal human skin contains resident alphabeta T cells that get sequenced too, which complicates analysis of the scalp TCR repertoire. Shared TCR sequences between patients were less evident than in mice, which may be partly attributable to HLA diversity in the patient population. Because the treated cohort was small and had only one nonresponder, larger studies are needed to examine links between baseline CD8+ expansion and response.

In regard to this clone: The clone's antigen remains unknown. No much larger clonotype is one base removed from it; base qualities were not supplied.

Taken from cysteine to phenylalanine, the CDR3 has 16 residues. The read is trimmed to its CDR3 DNA, 48 bases read in frame from base 1. Trimming removed 6 bases from V and 4 bases from J; the gene matches leave 12 bases unexplained. Libraries were built with the immunoSEQ multiplex PCR assay. To provide template for TCR sequencing, every sample had RNA extracted and reverse transcribed into cDNA. First-strand cDNA was synthesized with SuperScript III using a 2:1 mix of oligo-dT and random hexamers. Amplification bias was assessed with a synthetic immune receptor repertoire, and residual bias was removed computationally. In the authors' own workflow: After raw reads were preprocessed to remove errors, the CDR3 was defined following IMGT conventions as running from the conserved cysteine to phenylalanine. To get clonality, Shannon entropy was normalized by log2 of the number of productive unique TCRs and the result was subtracted from 1. Whether each scalp clone was CD4 or CD8 was inferred by checking scalp TCRbeta sequences against the CD4 and CD8 repertoires from sorted blood. Here the immuneACCESS table is served through TCRdb, limited to in-frame sequences with V and J called. Missing clones are a known gap in these copies; in checked studies unresolved V genes cover under half, and the rest lacks a known reason. V and J calls and clone size are given by that table; D and trimming were obtained from the DNA. In this sample the table shows 95,000 to 100,000 clones, just under 60% of which occur a single time. Of the sample, 16% is held by the ten largest clones.

This clonotype was sampled from a human donor with alopecia areata. The V and J genes are TRBV23-1 and TRBJ2-5, with 9 central nucleotides matching TRBD2. TRBV23-1 is known as an ORF, though its function is uncertain. Sequenced material: CD8+ T cells sorted from blood, taken at approximately week 56, from a patient treated with tofacitinib. The DNA sequence is as follows: TGCGCCAGCAGAGCGGGGGGCTTTACGGGCGGAGAGACCCAGTACTTC. The translation is CASRAGGFTGGETQYF.